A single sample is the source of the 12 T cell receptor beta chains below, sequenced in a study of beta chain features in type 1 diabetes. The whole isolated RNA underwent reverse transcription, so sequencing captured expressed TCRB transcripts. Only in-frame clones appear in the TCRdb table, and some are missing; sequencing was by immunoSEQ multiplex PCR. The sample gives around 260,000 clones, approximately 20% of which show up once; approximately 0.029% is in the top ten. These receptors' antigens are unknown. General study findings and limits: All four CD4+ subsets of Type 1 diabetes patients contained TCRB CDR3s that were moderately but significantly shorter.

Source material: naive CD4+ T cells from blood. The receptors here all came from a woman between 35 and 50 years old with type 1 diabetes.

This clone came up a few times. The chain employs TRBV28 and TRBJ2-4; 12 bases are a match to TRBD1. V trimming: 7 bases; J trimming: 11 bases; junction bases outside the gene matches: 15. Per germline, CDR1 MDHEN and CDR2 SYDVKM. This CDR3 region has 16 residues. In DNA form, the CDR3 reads TGTGCCAGCACCTCGGGACAGGGGGCGCCGGGATTTTTTCAGTACTTC. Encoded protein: CASTSGQGAPGFFQYF. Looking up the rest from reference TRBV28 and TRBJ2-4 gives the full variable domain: DVKVTQSSRYLVKRTGEKVFLECVQDMDHENMFWYRQDPGLGLRLIYFSYDVKMKEKGDIPEGYSVSREKKERFSLILESASTNQTSMYLCASTSGQGAPGFFQYFGAGTRLSVL.

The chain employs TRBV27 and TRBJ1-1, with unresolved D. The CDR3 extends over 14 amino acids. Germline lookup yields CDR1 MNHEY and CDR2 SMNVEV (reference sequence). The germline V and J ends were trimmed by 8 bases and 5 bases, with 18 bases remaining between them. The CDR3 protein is CASGPRTDATEAFF. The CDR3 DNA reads TGTGCCAGCGGCCCCCGGACTGACGCGACTGAAGCTTTCTTT.

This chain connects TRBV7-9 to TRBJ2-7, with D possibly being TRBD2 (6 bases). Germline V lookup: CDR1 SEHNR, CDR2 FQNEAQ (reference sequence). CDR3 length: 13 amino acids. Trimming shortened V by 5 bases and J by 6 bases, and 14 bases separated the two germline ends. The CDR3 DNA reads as TGTGCCAGCAGCCTCGGAGGGCCGGGCGAGCAGTACTTC. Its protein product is CASSLGGPGEQYF.

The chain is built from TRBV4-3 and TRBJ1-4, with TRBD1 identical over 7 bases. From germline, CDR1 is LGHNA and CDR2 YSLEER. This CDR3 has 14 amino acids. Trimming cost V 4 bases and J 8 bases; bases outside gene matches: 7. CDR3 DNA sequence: TGCGCCAGCAGCCCCGGACAGGTCGAAGAAAAACTGTTTTTT. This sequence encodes CASSPGQVEEKLFF.

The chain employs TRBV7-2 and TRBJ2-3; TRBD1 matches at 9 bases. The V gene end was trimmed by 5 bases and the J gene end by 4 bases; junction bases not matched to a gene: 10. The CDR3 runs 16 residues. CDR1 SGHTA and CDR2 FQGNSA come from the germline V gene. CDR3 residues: CASSPKDRGISDTQYF. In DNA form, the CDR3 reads TGTGCCAGCAGCCCGAAGGACAGGGGAATCTCAGATACGCAGTATTTT.

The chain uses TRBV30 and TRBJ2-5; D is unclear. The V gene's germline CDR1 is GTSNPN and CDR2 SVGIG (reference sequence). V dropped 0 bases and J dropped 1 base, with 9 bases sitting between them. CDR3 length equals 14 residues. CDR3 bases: TGTGCCTGGAGTGTACTGCGAATCCAAGAGACCCAGTACTTC. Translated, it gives CAWSVLRIQETQYF. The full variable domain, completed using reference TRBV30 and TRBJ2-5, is SQTIHQWPATLVQPVGSPLSLECTVEGTSNPNLYWYRQAAGRGLQLLFYSVGIGQISSEVPQNLSASRPQDRQFILSSKKLLLSDSGFYLCAWSVLRIQETQYFGPGTRLLVL.

This chain's CDR3 is CASSQDYQGRAYTGELFF. The DNA for the CDR3 is TGCGCCAGCAGCCAAGATTATCAGGGGCGAGCCTACACCGGGGAGCTGTTTTTT. J is TRBJ2-2 and V is TRBV4-3; D possibly corresponds to TRBD1 (6 bases). With 0 bases removed from V and 3 bases from J, the gap between germline ends came to 17 bases. This CDR3 has 18 amino acids. The germline CDR1 and CDR2 sequences are LGHNA and YSLEER.

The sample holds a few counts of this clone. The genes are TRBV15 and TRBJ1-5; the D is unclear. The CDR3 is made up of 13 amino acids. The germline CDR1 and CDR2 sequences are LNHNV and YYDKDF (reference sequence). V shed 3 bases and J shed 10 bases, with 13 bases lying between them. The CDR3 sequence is CATSSYERNPQHF. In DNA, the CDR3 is TGTGCCACCAGCAGTTACGAGAGAAATCCCCAGCATTTT.

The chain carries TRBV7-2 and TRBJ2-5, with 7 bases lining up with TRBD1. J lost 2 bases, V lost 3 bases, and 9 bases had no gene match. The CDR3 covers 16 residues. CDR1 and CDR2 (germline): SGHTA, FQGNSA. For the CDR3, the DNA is TGTGCCAGCAGCTTGGGTGGGACAGCTCTTCAAGAGACCCAGTACTTC. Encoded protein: CASSLGGTALQETQYF.

The CDR3 loop is CASSGSLSGNTIYF. CDR3 DNA: TGTGCCAGCTCAGGGTCCCTCTCTGGAAACACCATATATTTT. The chain is built from TRBV2 and TRBJ1-3; perhaps TRBD1 as D (5 bases). V gave up 8 bases and J gave up 0 bases, with 11 bases separating them. Germline-derived CDR1 and CDR2 are SNHLY and FYNNEI. This CDR3 is built from 14 residues. The full variable domain, with the rest looked up from reference TRBV2 and TRBJ1-3, is EPEVTQTPSHQVTQMGQEVILRCVPISNHLYFYWYRQILGQKVEFLVSFYNNEISEKSEIFDDQFSVERPDGSNFTLKIRSTKLEDSAMYFCASSGSLSGNTIYFGEGSWLTVV.

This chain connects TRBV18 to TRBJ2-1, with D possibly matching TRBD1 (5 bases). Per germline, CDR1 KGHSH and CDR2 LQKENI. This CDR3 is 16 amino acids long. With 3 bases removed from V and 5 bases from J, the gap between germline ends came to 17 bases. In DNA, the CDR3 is TGTGCCAGCTCACCCTTCTTGGCAGGGCGCGACAATGAGCAGTTCTTC. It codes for CASSPFLAGRDNEQFF.

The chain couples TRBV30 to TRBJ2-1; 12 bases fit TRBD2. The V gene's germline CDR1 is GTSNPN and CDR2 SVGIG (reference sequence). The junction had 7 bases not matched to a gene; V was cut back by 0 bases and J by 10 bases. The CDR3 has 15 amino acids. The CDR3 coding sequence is TGTGCCTGGAGTGTAAACCTAGCGGGAGGGCCGGAGCAGTTCTTC. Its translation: CAWSVNLAGGPEQFF. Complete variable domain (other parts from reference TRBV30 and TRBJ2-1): SQTIHQWPATLVQPVGSPLSLECTVEGTSNPNLYWYRQAAGRGLQLLFYSVGIGQISSEVPQNLSASRPQDRQFILSSKKLLLSDSGFYLCAWSVNLAGGPEQFFGPGTRLTVL.